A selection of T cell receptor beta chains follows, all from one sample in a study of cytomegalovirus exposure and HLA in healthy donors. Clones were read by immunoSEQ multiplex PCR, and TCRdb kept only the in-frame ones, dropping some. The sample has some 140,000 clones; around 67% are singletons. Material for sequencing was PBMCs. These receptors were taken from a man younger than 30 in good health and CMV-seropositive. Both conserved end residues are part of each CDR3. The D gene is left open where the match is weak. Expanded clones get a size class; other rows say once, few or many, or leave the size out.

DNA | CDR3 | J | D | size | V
TGCGCCAGCAGCTTGGGTGCAGGGGGTGTCTACGAGCAGTACTTC | CASSLGAGGVYEQYF | TRBJ2-7 | TRBD1 | . | TRBV5-1
TGTGCCAGCAGCTCTGGGGTGGGGGGGTCTCGGGGCTACACCTTC | CASSSGVGGSRGYTF | TRBJ1-2 | . | . | TRBV5-5
TGCGCCAGCAGCCGGTCAGGGCAGGAGCAGTACTTC | CASSRSGQEQYF | TRBJ2-7 | . | few | TRBV5-1
TGTGCCAGCAGCGTAGTGGCAGCTAGCGCGACAGATACGCAGTATTTT | CASSVVAASATDTQYF | TRBJ2-3 | . | . | TRBV9
TGTGCCAGCAGCTTTGGTCTAGCGGACGGGGAGACCCAGTACTTC | CASSFGLADGETQYF | TRBJ2-5 | TRBD2 | . | TRBV7-9
TGTGCCAGCAGCTCCGCCCGACGGACTAGCGGAGAGCAGTTCTTC | CASSSARRTSGEQFF | TRBJ2-1 | TRBD2 | . | TRBV5-4
TGTGCCAGCACCGTTCGGGAATCCAAGACAGGGACCATCGAGCAGTACTTC | CASTVRESKTGTIEQYF | TRBJ2-7 | . | . | TRBV21-1
TGTGCCAGCAGCGTGAGTCTGAGAGATACCACAGATACGCAGTATTTT | CASSVSLRDTTDTQYF | TRBJ2-3 | . | once | TRBV9
TGTGCCAGCATGGCAGGGCTTTATAGCAATCAGCCCCAGCATTTT | CASMAGLYSNQPQHF | TRBJ1-5 | . | . | TRBV2
TGTGCCAGCAGCTTGTCGGGAGCGAAGACCCAGTACTTC | CASSLSGAKTQYF | TRBJ2-5 | . | . | TRBV5-6
TGTGCCACCAGCAGAGAGCGGGTTAACAATGAGCAGTTCTTC | CATSRERVNNEQFF | TRBJ2-1 | . | . | TRBV15
TGTGCCAGCAGCTTCGGGACAGGGAGCAATCAGCCCCAGCATTTT | CASSFGTGSNQPQHF | TRBJ1-5 | TRBD1 | . | TRBV7-9
TGTGCCACCAGCATTGATGCGGGAGGGCCTTATGAGCAGTTCTTC | CATSIDAGGPYEQFF | TRBJ2-1 | TRBD2 | . | TRBV15
TGTGCCAGCAGTGAAGGGCGGTCCTGGAGAGAGACCCAGTACTTC | CASSEGRSWRETQYF | TRBJ2-5 | . | . | TRBV2
TGTGCCAGTAGTATCGGGGGGGGCGTAGGCGACATTCAGTACTTC | CASSIGGGVGDIQYF | TRBJ2-4 | TRBD2 | . | TRBV19
TGTGCCAGCAGCCCGTCGAAGCCTGCCGCAACTTTCTTT | CASSPSKPAATFF | TRBJ1-1 | . | . | TRBV7-9
TGTGCCAGCAGCGTTTCAGGGAACCAAGAGACCCAGTACTTC | CASSVSGNQETQYF | TRBJ2-5 | . | . | TRBV9
TGTGCCAGCAGTTACGTCGGGGGCTCTGGGGCCAACGTCCTGACTTTC | CASSYVGGSGANVLTF | TRBJ2-6 | . | . | TRBV6-5
TGTGCCAGCAGCTTAAAGGGGACAGGGAGCACTGAAGCTTTCTTT | CASSLKGTGSTEAFF | TRBJ1-1 | TRBD1 | . | TRBV7-9
TGTGCCAGCAGCCCGGGACAGAACACCGGGGAGCTGTTTTTT | CASSPGQNTGELFF | TRBJ2-2 | . | few | TRBV6-6
TGTGCCAGCAGCGTAGGACAGGGAGCCTACGAGCAGTACTTC | CASSVGQGAYEQYF | TRBJ2-7 | TRBD1 | few | TRBV9
TGCGCCAGCAGAGGCCTTGGGTCCAGGGTGAACACTGAAGCTTTCTTT | CASRGLGSRVNTEAFF | TRBJ1-1 | . | once | TRBV10-2
TGCGCCAGCAGCCAAGACAGGGGAAACTACGAGCAGTACTTC | CASSQDRGNYEQYF | TRBJ2-7 | . | . | TRBV4-1
TGTGCCTCCCGAGGAGAGCGCTACGAGCAGTACTTC | CASRGERYEQYF | TRBJ2-7 | . | . | TRBV28
TGTGCCAGCAAACCCGGGGACAGGGTGGGTCAGCCCCAGCATTTT | CASKPGDRVGQPQHF | TRBJ1-5 | TRBD1 | . | TRBV28
TGTGCCAGCAGCCGGACAGGGGGGTTCTACGAGCAGTACTTC | CASSRTGGFYEQYF | TRBJ2-7 | TRBD1 | once | TRBV7-2
TGTGCCAGCAGTCCACAGGGACAGGGGATCCACGAGCAGTACTTC | CASSPQGQGIHEQYF | TRBJ2-7 | TRBD1 | . | TRBV6-5
TGTGCTAGCAGCCCAGGGGGTCCGCAGGAAAAACTGTTTTTT | CASSPGGPQEKLFF | TRBJ1-4 | TRBD1 | . | TRBV7-7
TGTGCCAGCAGCAAACGCTCAGGAAACGGTGGAAACACCATATATTTT | CASSKRSGNGGNTIYF | TRBJ1-3 | . | . | TRBV11-2
TGTGCCAGCAGCTACGGGACTTCCTACGAGCAGTACTTC | CASSYGTSYEQYF | TRBJ2-7 | . | . | TRBV5-6
TGTGCCAGCAGCTTAGAACTGGGGAGAACCGGCTACACCTTC | CASSLELGRTGYTF | TRBJ1-2 | . | . | TRBV7-9
TGCGCCAGCAGCCAAGATGCGGCTAGCTCCTATAATTCACCCCTCCACTTT | CASSQDAASSYNSPLHF | TRBJ1-6 | . | . | TRBV4-1
TGCGCCAGCAGCTTATCGGGACTTAATGAAAAACTGTTTTTT | CASSLSGLNEKLFF | TRBJ1-4 | . | . | TRBV5-1
TGCGCCAGCAGCTTGCATCTAGCGGGGGGCCGGAGGGATACGCAGTATTTT | CASSLHLAGGRRDTQYF | TRBJ2-3 | TRBD2 | . | TRBV5-1
TGTGCCAGCAGTACTCAGGGACAGGGGGCTTATGGCTACACCTTC | CASSTQGQGAYGYTF | TRBJ1-2 | TRBD1 | . | TRBV27
TGTGCCAGCAGTCCAACAGGGGCCTCCGAGCAGTACTTC | CASSPTGASEQYF | TRBJ2-7 | TRBD1 | . | TRBV6-6
TGTGCTAGTGGTTTCGGACTAGCGGGAGTTGGTGAGCAGTTCTTC | CASGFGLAGVGEQFF | TRBJ2-1 | TRBD2 | few | TRBV12-5
TGTGCCAGCAGTGAAAGGGCGGACTGGATGGATACGCAGTATTTT | CASSERADWMDTQYF | TRBJ2-3 | . | once | TRBV2
TGTGCCAGCAGCCGCACTCACCTCGGACTAGCGGGAACAGACACCGGGGAGCTGTTTTTT | CASSRTHLGLAGTDTGELFF | TRBJ2-2 | TRBD2 | . | TRBV7-3
TGCAGCGTTCTCTGGAGCTCCTACGAGCAGTACTTC | CSVLWSSYEQYF | TRBJ2-7 | . | . | TRBV29-1
TGTGCCAGCAGCGAGTCGAGCGCAGATACGCAGTATTTT | CASSESSADTQYF | TRBJ2-3 | . | once | TRBV9
TGTGCCAGCAGCGTATCCGCGGGAAGCTCCTACGAGCAGTACTTC | CASSVSAGSSYEQYF | TRBJ2-7 | . | . | TRBV9
TGCGCCAGCAGCTTGGAGGCAGGTAACAATCAGCCCCAGCATTTT | CASSLEAGNNQPQHF | TRBJ1-5 | . | few | TRBV5-1
TGTGCCATCAGTGAGGACAGGGAAAACAATCAGCCCCAGCATTTT | CAISEDRENNQPQHF | TRBJ1-5 | TRBD1 | . | TRBV10-3
TGTGCCAGCAGCGACGAGGGGGCGGCGAACACTGAAGCTTTCTTT | CASSDEGAANTEAFF | TRBJ1-1 | TRBD1 | . | TRBV7-9
TGCAGCGTGGGACAGACCGCGACCTTAGGAGGCTACACCTTC | CSVGQTATLGGYTF | TRBJ1-2 | TRBD1 | . | TRBV29-1
TGCGCCAGCAGCTTGGGAGGGAGTGATGACTATGGCTACACCTTC | CASSLGGSDDYGYTF | TRBJ1-2 | . | . | TRBV5-1